The rows below give T cell receptor beta chains drawn from one sample of a study of T cell responses to AZD1222 COVID-19 vaccine. Clones were read by immunoSEQ multiplex PCR, and TCRdb kept only the in-frame ones, dropping some. Of roughly 120,000 clones in the sample, more than 75% are singletons; the top ten hold around 4%. Material: peripheral blood, obtained 28 days after the second AZD1222 dose. The receptor source for this set is an adult who received the AZD1222 COVID-19 vaccine. The CDR3 runs from the conserved cysteine through the conserved F or W. A D gene is named only where the DNA matches it firmly. Some rows mark clone size as missing; the rest say once, few, many or name a class of expanded clone.

abundance	v_gene	len	d_gene	j_gene	CDR3nt	CDR3aa
few	TRBV30	15	NA	TRBJ1-5	TGTGCCTGGAGTGACCTCGGGGGGAACAATCAGCCCCAGCATTTT	CAWSDLGGNNQPQHF
NA	TRBV7-2	13	TRBD1	TRBJ1-2	TGTGCCATCCGTCCGGGACAGAGCTATGGCTACACCTTC	CAIRPGQSYGYTF
NA	TRBV10-3	17	TRBD1	TRBJ1-2	TGTGCCATCAGTGAGTCAAAGGTTATCGGGACAGGGAATGGCTACACCTTC	CAISESKVIGTGNGYTF
NA	TRBV12-3/TRBV12-4	12	TRBD1	TRBJ1-2	TGTGCCAGCGGGGACAGGCTACGTGGCTACACCTTC	CASGDRLRGYTF
NA	TRBV5-1	15	NA	TRBJ2-5	TGCGCCAGCAGCCCCGGGGGACGGGAAGAAGAGACCCAGTACTTC	CASSPGGREEETQYF
NA	TRBV18	15	NA	TRBJ2-7	TGTGCCAGCTCACCACCATCGAAAGGGTACTACGAGCAGTACTTC	CASSPPSKGYYEQYF
NA	TRBV11-2	13	NA	TRBJ2-7	TGTGCCAGCAGCTTACAACAGGCCTACGAGCAGTACTTC	CASSLQQAYEQYF
NA	TRBV5-6	17	TRBD2	TRBJ2-1	TGTGCCAGCAGCTTGGGACTAGCGGGACCAACCTACAATGAGCAGTTCTTC	CASSLGLAGPTYNEQFF
NA	TRBV5-5	13	NA	TRBJ2-7	TGTGCCAGCAGCTTGGTTCGGGGCCACGAGCAGTACTTC	CASSLVRGHEQYF
NA	TRBV28	12	NA	TRBJ1-2	TGTGCCAGCAGCCCATCCGGGGGAGGCTACACCTTC	CASSPSGGGYTF
NA	TRBV7-2	13	NA	TRBJ1-2	TGTGCCAGCAGCCCGGAGGGGGACTATGGCTACACCTTC	CASSPEGDYGYTF
NA	TRBV27	14	NA	TRBJ1-1	TGTGCCAGCAGTTTAGAGTTTCGGCGTGGTGAAGCTTTCTTT	CASSLEFRRGEAFF
NA	TRBV7-9	18	TRBD2	TRBJ2-4	TGTGCCAGCAGCTTACCCCGGAGGCTAGCGGGGGGGAAAAACATTCAGTACTTC	CASSLPRRLAGGKNIQYF
NA	TRBV6-4	14	NA	TRBJ1-2	TGTGCCAGCAGTGACTCGAGGTCGGGCTATGGCTACACCTTC	CASSDSRSGYGYTF
NA	TRBV19	15	NA	TRBJ1-2	TGTGCCAGTAACCTCGGACCACCTACAAACTATGGCTACACCTTC	CASNLGPPTNYGYTF
NA	TRBV19	14	NA	TRBJ2-1	TGTGCCAGTAGTATCAAGTTTGGGCTCCATGAGCAGTTCTTC	CASSIKFGLHEQFF
NA	TRBV18	17	NA	TRBJ2-3	TGTGCCAGCTCACCCGGAGGGAGCAGGAGTGGCACAGATACGCAGTATTTT	CASSPGGSRSGTDTQYF
NA	TRBV28	15	TRBD1	TRBJ1-3	TGTGCCAGCAGTTTCCCGACAGGGGCTGGAAACACCATATATTTT	CASSFPTGAGNTIYF
NA	TRBV9	15	NA	TRBJ1-3	TGTGCCAGCAGCGTAGAGGCCGGCTCTGGAAACACCATATATTTT	CASSVEAGSGNTIYF
NA	TRBV19	16	TRBD2	TRBJ2-5	TGTGCCAGTAGTTCCGGACTAGCGGGGGGGCGCGAGACCCAGTACTTC	CASSSGLAGGRETQYF
NA	TRBV6-5	11	NA	TRBJ1-2	TGTGCCAGCAGTTACGGGAGTGGCTACACCTTC	CASSYGSGYTF
NA	TRBV6-6	13	TRBD1	TRBJ1-2	TGTGCCAGCAGGGCGACAGGGGCGGTTGGCTACACCTTC	CASRATGAVGYTF
NA	TRBV7-8	14	NA	TRBJ2-2	TGTGCCAGCAGCCCGACCTTATACACCGGGGAGCTGTTTTTT	CASSPTLYTGELFF
NA	TRBV10-3	14	NA	TRBJ1-1	TGTGCCATCAGTAGACAGCTCATGAACACTGAAGCTTTCTTT	CAISRQLMNTEAFF
NA	TRBV9	16	TRBD2	TRBJ2-1	TGTGCCAGCAGCCCCACTAGCGGGAGGTCGTTCAATGAGCAGTTCTTC	CASSPTSGRSFNEQFF
few	TRBV20-1	13	NA	TRBJ1-1	TGCAGTGCTAGTTTGACACTTAACACTGAAGCTTTCTTT	CSASLTLNTEAFF
NA	TRBV7-9	16	TRBD1	TRBJ1-2	TGTGCCAGCAGCCTGGGGACAGACGCCTCGGGCTATGGCTACACCTTC	CASSLGTDASGYGYTF